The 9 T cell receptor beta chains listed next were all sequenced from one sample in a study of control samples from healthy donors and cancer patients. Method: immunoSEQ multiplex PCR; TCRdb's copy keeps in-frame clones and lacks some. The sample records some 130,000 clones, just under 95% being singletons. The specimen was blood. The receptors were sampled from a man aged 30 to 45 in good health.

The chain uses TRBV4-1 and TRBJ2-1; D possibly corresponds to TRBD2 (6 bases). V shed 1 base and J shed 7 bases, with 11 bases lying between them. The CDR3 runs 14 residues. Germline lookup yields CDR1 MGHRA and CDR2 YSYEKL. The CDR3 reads CASSQVGGRNEQFF. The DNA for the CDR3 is TGCGCCAGCAGCCAAGTGGGGGGTAGGAATGAGCAGTTCTTC.

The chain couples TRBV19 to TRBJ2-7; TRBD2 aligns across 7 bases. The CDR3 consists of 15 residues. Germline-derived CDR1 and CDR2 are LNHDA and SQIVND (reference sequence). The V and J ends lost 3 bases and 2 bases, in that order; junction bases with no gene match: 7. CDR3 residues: CASSIASGRTYEQYF. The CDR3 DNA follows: TGTGCCAGTAGTATTGCTAGCGGCCGCACCTACGAGCAGTACTTC.

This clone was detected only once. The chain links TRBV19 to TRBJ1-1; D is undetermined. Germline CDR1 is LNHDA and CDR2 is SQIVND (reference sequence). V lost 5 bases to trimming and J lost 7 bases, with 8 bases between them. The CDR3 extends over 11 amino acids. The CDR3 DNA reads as TGTGCCAGTAGTGTATATCTTGAAGCTTTCTTT. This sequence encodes CASSVYLEAFF.

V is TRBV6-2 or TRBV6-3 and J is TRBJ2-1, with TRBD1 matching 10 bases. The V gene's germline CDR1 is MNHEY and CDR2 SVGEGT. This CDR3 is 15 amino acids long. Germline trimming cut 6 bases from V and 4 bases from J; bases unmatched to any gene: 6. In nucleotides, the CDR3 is TGTGCCAGCAGCACCGGGACAGGGGAGTACAATGAGCAGTTCTTC. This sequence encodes CASSTGTGEYNEQFF.

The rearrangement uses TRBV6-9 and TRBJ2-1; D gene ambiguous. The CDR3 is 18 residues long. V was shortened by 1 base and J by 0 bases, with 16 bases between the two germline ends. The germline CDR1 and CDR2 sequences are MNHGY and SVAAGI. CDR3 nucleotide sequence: TGTGCCAGCAGTTATTTTTGTGTTAGCTCGAGCTCCTACAATGAGCAGTTCTTC. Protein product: CASSYFCVSSSSYNEQFF.

CDR3 residues: CASSLQGSSYEQYF. The DNA of the CDR3 is TGTGCCAGTAGTTTGCAGGGGAGCTCCTACGAGCAGTACTTC. This rearrangement joins TRBV19 to TRBJ2-7; D is possibly TRBD1 (6 bases). In germline, CDR1 is LNHDA, CDR2 SQIVND (reference sequence). Deletions cut 5 bases from V and 0 bases from J, with 11 bases between. The CDR3 extends over 14 amino acids.

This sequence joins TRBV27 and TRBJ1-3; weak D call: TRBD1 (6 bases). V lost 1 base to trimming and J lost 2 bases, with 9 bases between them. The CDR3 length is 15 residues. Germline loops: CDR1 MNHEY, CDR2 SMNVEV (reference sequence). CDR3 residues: CASSLLGGPGNTIYF. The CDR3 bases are TGTGCCAGCAGTTTATTGGGGGGCCCTGGAAACACCATATATTTT.

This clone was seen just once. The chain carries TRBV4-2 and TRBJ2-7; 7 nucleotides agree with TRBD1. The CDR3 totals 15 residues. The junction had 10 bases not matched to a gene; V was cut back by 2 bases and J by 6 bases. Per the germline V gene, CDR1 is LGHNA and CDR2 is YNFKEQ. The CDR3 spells CASSQTGQVEGEQYF. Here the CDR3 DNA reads TGTGCCAGCAGCCAAACTGGACAGGTAGAGGGCGAGCAGTACTTC.

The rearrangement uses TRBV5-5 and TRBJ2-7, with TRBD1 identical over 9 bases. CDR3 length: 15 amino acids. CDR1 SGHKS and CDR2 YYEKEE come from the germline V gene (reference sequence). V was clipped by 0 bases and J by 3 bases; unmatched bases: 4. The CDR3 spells CASSLGGQGIYEQYF. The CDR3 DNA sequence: TGTGCCAGCAGCTTGGGGGGACAGGGAATCTACGAGCAGTACTTC.